These 3 T cell receptor beta chains came from one sample sequenced in a study of T cell repertoires in cytomegalovirus infection. TCRdb itself ran the reads through MiXCR, one entry per CDR3 protein. Found here are 830,000 or so distinct CDR3 sequences, roughly 33% of them singletons; the top ten hold 9.5% to 15%. These receptors have no identified antigens. The sequencing used cultured CD8+ T cells from PBMCs, collected from culture after CMV antigen stimulation. The origin of the receptors is a human donor in good health (CMV status not recorded). Some clones in this sample may be carry-over from other donors' samples.

J is TRBJ1-2 and V is TRBV5-1; the match to TRBD1 covers 8 bases. CDR1 SGHRS and CDR2 YFSETQ come from the germline V gene. V shed 0 bases and J 8 bases; nucleotides not matched to a gene: 6. The CDR3 has 14 residues. CDR3 sequence (DNA): TGCGCCAGCAGCTTGGGGACAGGGAGGGAAGGCTACACCTTC. Translated: CASSLGTGREGYTF. Together with reference TRBV5-1 and TRBJ1-2, the CDR3 gives the full variable domain: KAGVTQTPRYLIKTRGQQVTLSCSPISGHRSVSWYQQTPGQGLQFLFEYFSETQRNKGNFPGRFSGRQFSNSRSEMNVSTLELGDSALYLCASSLGTGREGYTFGSGTRLTVV.

On this clonotype: One junction end disagrees with the germline gene, perhaps due to a read error. The chain uses TRBV7-6 and TRBJ2-1, with 7 bases matching TRBD1. CDR1 and CDR2 from the germline V gene are SGHVS and FNYEAQ. The length of the CDR3 is 15 residues. For the CDR3, the DNA is TGTGCCAGCAGCGGGAGACAGGGTGGCTACGATGAGCAGTTCTTC. It encodes CASSGRQGGYDEQFF.

The J gene is TRBJ1-2, the V gene TRBV6-2 or TRBV6-3, with 8 positions matching TRBD1. The V gene's germline CDR1 is MNHEY and CDR2 SVGEGT. This CDR3 spans 14 amino acids. Trimming cost V 4 bases and J 3 bases; bases outside gene matches: 4. This chain's CDR3 is CASSWDRRDYGYTF. CDR3 nucleotides: TGTGCCAGCAGTTGGGACAGGCGGGACTATGGCTACACCTTC.